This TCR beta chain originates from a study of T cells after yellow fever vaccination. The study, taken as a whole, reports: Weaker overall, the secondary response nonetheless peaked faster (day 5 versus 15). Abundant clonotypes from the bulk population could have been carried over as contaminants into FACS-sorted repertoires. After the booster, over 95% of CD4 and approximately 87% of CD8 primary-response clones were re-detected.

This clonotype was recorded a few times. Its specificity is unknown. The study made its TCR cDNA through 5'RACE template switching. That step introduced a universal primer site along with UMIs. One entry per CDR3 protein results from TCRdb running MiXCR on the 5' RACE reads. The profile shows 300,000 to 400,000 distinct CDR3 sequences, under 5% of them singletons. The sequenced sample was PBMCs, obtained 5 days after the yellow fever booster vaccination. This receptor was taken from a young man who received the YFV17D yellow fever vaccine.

CDR3 sequence: CASSQEMRTGYGYTF. The CDR3 nucleotides are TGCGCCAGCAGCCAAGAAATGAGGACCGGCTATGGCTACACCTTC. This chain connects TRBV4-1 to TRBJ1-2; D call uncertain. Trimming stripped 0 bases from V and 4 bases from J, with 12 bases between. The germline gives CDR1 MGHRA, CDR2 YSYEKL. CDR3 length equals 15 residues.